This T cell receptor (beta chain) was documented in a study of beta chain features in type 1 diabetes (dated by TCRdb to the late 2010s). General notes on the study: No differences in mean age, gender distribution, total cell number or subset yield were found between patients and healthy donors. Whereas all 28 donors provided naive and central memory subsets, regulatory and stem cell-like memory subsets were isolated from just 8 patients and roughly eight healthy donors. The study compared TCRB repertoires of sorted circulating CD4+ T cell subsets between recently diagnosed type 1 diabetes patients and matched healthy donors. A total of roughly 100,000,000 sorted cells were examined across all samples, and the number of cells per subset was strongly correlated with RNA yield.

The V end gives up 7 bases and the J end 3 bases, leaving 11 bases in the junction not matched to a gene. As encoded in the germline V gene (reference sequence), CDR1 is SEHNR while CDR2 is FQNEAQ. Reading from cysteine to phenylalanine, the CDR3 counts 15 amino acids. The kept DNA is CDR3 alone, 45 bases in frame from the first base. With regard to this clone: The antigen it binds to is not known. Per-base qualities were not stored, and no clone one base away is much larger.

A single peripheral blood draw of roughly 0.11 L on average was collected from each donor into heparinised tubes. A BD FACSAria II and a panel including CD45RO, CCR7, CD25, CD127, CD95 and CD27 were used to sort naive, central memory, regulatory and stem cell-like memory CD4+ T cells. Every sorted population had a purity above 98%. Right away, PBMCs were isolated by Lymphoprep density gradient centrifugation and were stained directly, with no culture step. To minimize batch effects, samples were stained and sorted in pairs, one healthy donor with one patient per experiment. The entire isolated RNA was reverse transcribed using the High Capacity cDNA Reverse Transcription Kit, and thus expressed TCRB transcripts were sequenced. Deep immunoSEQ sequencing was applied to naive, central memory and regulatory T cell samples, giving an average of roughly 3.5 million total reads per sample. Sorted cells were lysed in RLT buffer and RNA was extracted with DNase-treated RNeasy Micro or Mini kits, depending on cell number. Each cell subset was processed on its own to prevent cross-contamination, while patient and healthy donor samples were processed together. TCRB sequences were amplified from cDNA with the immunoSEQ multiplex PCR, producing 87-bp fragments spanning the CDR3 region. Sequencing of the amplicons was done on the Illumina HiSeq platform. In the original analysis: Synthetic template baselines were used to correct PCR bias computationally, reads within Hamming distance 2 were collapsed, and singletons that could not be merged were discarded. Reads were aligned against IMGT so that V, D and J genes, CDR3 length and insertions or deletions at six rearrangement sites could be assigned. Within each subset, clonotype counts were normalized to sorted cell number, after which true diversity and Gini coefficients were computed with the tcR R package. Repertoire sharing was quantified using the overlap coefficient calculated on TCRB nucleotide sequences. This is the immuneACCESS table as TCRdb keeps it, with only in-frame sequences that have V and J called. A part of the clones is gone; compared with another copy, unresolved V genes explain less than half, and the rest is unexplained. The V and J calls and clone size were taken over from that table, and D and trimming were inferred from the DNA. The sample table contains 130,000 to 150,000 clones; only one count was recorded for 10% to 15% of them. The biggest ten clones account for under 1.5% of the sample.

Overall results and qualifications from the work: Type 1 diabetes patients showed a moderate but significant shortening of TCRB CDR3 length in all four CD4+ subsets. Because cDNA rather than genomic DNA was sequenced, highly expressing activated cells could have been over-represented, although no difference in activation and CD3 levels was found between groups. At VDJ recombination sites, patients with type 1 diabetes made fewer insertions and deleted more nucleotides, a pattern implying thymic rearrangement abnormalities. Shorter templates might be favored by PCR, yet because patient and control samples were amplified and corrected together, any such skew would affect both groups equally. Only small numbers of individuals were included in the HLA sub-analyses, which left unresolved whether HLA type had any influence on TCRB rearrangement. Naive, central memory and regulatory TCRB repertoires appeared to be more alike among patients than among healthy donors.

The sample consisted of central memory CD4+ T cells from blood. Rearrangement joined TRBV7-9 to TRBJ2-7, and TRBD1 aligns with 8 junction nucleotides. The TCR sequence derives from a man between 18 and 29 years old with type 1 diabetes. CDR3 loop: CASTSLGQGFYEQYF. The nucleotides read TGTGCCAGCACCTCCCTAGGACAGGGATTCTACGAGCAGTACTTC.